This T cell receptor beta chain stems from a study of T cell repertoires in ileal Crohn's disease. In this sample, this clone turned up a few times. Assay used: immunoSEQ multiplex PCR; TCRdb lists only in-frame clones, some missing. This sample carries about 11,000 clones, around 75% of them seen once, and the ten largest clones take about an eighth. This sample's time point: neoterminal ileum biopsy at postoperative endoscopy, about 6 months after surgery. The CDR3 is 13 residues long. Looked up from germline, CDR1 is SQVTM and CDR2 is ANQGSEA. The V end lost 7 bases, the J end lost 0 bases, and 12 bases lay between the germline ends.

This TCR was sampled from an adult with Crohn's disease. J is TRBJ1-1 and V is TRBV29-1; tentative D call: TRBD1 (5 bases). The material sequenced was ileal tissue. CDR3 in amino acids: CSGGGGVNTEAFF. In DNA form, the CDR3 reads TGCAGCGGAGGAGGAGGGGTGAACACTGAAGCTTTCTTT.